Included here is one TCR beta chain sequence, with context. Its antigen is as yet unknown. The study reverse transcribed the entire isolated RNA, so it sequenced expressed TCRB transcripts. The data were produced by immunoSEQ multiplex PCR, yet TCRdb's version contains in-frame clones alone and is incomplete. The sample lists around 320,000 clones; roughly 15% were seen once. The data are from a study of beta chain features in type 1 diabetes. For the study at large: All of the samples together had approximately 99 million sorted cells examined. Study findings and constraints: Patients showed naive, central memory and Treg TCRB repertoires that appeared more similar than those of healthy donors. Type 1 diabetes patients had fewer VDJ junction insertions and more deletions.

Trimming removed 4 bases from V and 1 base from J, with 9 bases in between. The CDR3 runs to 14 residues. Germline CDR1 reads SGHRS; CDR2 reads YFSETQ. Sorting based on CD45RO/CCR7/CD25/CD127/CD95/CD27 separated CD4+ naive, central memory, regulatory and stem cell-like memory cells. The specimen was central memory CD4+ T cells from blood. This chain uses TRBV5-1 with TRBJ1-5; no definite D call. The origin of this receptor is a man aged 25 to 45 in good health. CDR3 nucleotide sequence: TGCGCCAGCAGCGAACTGGGGAGCAATCAGCCCCAGCATTTT. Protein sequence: CASSELGSNQPQHF. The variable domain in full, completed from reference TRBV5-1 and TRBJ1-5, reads KAGVTQTPRYLIKTRGQQVTLSCSPISGHRSVSWYQQTPGQGLQFLFEYFSETQRNKGNFPGRFSGRQFSNSRSEMNVSTLELGDSALYLCASSELGSNQPQHFGDGTRLSIL.